This T cell receptor beta chain appears in the sequencing data of a study of shared clonotypes between healthy human individuals. A CD45RA-negative memory subset and a CD45RA+ naive subset were separated from the CD4+ cells. Notes on the study in general: What naive subsets generally showed was a larger estimated richness than memory subsets showed. The study drew on few donors, limiting represented genetic and exposure-history diversity. An anticipated effect of sequencing depth on clonotype sharing among donors was recognized.

Assay: immunoSEQ multiplex PCR; the TCRdb copy retains only in-frame clones and omits some. Of over 2 million clones listed, 85% to 95% are singletons. Points on this clone: What it binds is unknown.

The specimen sequenced was naive CD4+ T cells sorted from blood. Documented subset: CD45RA+ positively selected. The sequence was obtained from a young man in good health.

As DNA, the CDR3 is TGTGCCATCGGAGGCAGCATGGGGTCAGATACGCAGTATTTT. Its protein is CAIGGSMGSDTQYF. The chain joins TRBV10-3 to TRBJ2-3; possibly TRBD2 for D (5 bases). Germline V gives CDR1 ENHRY, CDR2 SYGVKD. This CDR3 is 14 amino acids long. V dropped 8 bases and J dropped 4 bases, with 16 bases sitting between them.